These 27 T cell receptor beta chains were all obtained from the same sample, sequenced in a study of blood T cell repertoires in COVID-19 (TCRdb year 2020). The library came from the immunoSEQ multiplex PCR assay. TCRdb re-hosts the immuneACCESS table, in-frame sequences only. Its copies lack some clones; in the studies checked, an unresolved V gene accounts for under half of them, and the cause for the rest is not known. Recorded for this sample are 220,000 or so clones; around 89% of them occurred a single time. The ten largest clones add up to less than 0.9% of the sample. Sample: PBMCs or T cells enriched from blood (not recorded which). The source is a man in his fifties who had been exposed to COVID-19.

This sequence joins TRBV11-3 and TRBJ1-1; D might be TRBD1 (5 bases). Germline V lookup: CDR1 SGHNT, CDR2 YENEEA. The CDR3 consists of 14 residues. Trimming pared 5 bases from V and 0 bases from J, leaving 10 bases between. CDR3 amino acids: CASSRGTLNTEAFF. CDR3 nucleotides: TGTGCCAGCAGCCGGGGGACCTTGAACACTGAAGCTTTCTTT.

J is TRBJ2-7 and V is TRBV14, with D perhaps matching TRBD2 (5 bases). Germline V CDR1 and CDR2: SGHDN, FVKESK. The CDR3 covers 11 residues. V gave up 3 bases and J gave up 9 bases, with 9 bases separating them. The CDR3 sequence: CASSQDWVQYF. CDR3 DNA sequence: TGTGCCAGCAGCCAGGACTGGGTGCAGTACTTC.

CDR3 sequence (DNA): TGTGCCAGCAGTTTCGTAAAGGGGTGGTCTGAAGCTTTCTTT. This sequence encodes CASSFVKGWSEAFF. The chain employs TRBV28 and TRBJ1-1; tentatively, D is TRBD1 (5 bases). The V gene's germline CDR1 is MDHEN and CDR2 SYDVKM. V dropped 3 bases and J dropped 6 bases, with 14 bases sitting between them. The CDR3 is made up of 14 amino acids. Filled out from reference TRBV28 and TRBJ1-1, the complete variable domain reads DVKVTQSSRYLVKRTGEKVFLECVQDMDHENMFWYRQDPGLGLRLIYFSYDVKMKEKGDIPEGYSVSREKKERFSLILESASTNQTSMYLCASSFVKGWSEAFFGQGTRLTVV.

The V gene is TRBV12-3 or TRBV12-4, the J gene TRBJ1-2; tentative D call: TRBD1 (5 bases). Trimming removed 6 bases at V and 3 bases at J, with 11 bases between. This CDR3 spans 13 amino acids. The CDR3 DNA reads TGTGCCAGCAGGTCAGACAGATACTATGGCTACACCTTC. Its translation is CASRSDRYYGYTF.

This sequence joins TRBV5-1 and TRBJ1-6; possible D gene TRBD1, 5 bases. Trimming took off 2 bases at V and 6 bases at J, with 15 bases between the two ends. This CDR3 spans 16 amino acids. The V gene's germline CDR1 is SGHRS and CDR2 YFSETQ. DNA of the CDR3: TGCGCCAGCAGCTTCCTCGGCCCGGGACTTAATTCACCCCTCCACTTT. This sequence encodes CASSFLGPGLNSPLHF.

V is TRBV13 and J is TRBJ1-2; the D gene is possibly TRBD1 (6 bases). The CDR3 runs 17 residues. Deletions cut 5 bases from V and 7 bases from J, with 26 bases between. CDR1 is PRHDT, CDR2 FYEKMQ, per germline (reference sequence). The CDR3 protein is CASSPAPGRGYSFGYTF. The DNA of the CDR3 is TGTGCCAGCAGCCCAGCCCCTGGCAGGGGATATTCTTTTGGCTACACCTTC.

The chain joins TRBV29-1 to TRBJ2-2, with 7 bases matching TRBD1. Per the germline V gene, CDR1 is SQVTM and CDR2 is ANQGSEA. V lost 5 bases to trimming and J lost 3 bases; unmatched junction nucleotides: 9. The CDR3 contains 15 residues. CDR3 nucleotides: TGCAGCGTTCCTTACCTTGACAGGGACACCGGGGAGCTGTTTTTT. It codes for CSVPYLDRDTGELFF.

The J gene is TRBJ2-5, the V gene TRBV29-1; D gene uncertain. Trimming removed 0 bases from V and 4 bases from J, with 9 bases in between. Germline V CDR1 and CDR2: SQVTM, ANQGSEA. There are 13 residues in the CDR3. CDR3 nucleotides: TGCAGCGTTGAAGATCCTAACGGAGAGACCCAGTACTTC. Its protein is CSVEDPNGETQYF.

The rearrangement uses TRBV7-9 and TRBJ1-3; D gene uncertain. Germline loops: CDR1 SEHNR, CDR2 FQNEAQ (reference sequence). V was shortened by 1 base and J by 3 bases, with 7 bases between the two germline ends. The CDR3 totals 14 residues. In nucleotides, the CDR3 is TGTGCCAGCAGCTTAGGGGCCTATGGAAACACCATATATTTT. This codes for CASSLGAYGNTIYF.

The chain carries TRBV5-1 and TRBJ2-3; 12 bases align to TRBD1. CDR1 is SGHRS and CDR2 is YFSETQ in the germline V gene. CDR3 length: 14 residues. The trim removed 8 bases at V and 8 bases at J, leaving 9 bases unmatched. This CDR3 is CASQTGTGGITQYF. CDR3 in DNA: TGCGCCAGTCAGACCGGGACAGGGGGCATTACGCAGTATTTT.

This chain uses TRBV20-1 with TRBJ1-2; D is ambiguous. Looked up from germline, CDR1 is DFQATT and CDR2 is SNEGSKA (reference sequence). The CDR3 contains 10 residues. The V end lost 3 bases, the J end lost 8 bases, and 7 bases lay between the germline ends. The CDR3 nucleotides are TGCAGTGCTAGCAACACGGGCTACACCTTC. Residues: CSASNTGYTF.

The V and J genes are TRBV5-5 and TRBJ1-2; D is ambiguous. The CDR3 loop spans 13 amino acids. Germline V gene data show CDR1 as SGHKS and CDR2 as YYEKEE (reference sequence). With 2 bases removed from V and 4 bases from J, the gap between germline ends came to 9 bases. The chain's CDR3 is CASSFLAGYGYTF. In DNA form, the CDR3 reads TGTGCCAGCAGCTTTCTTGCAGGCTATGGCTACACCTTC.

The J gene is TRBJ1-1, the V gene TRBV29-1, with D possibly matching TRBD1 (5 bases). The CDR3 runs 13 residues. Between the trimmed V and J ends, which lost 4 bases and 1 base, there was a span of 10 bases. Germline lookup yields CDR1 SQVTM and CDR2 ANQGSEA. CDR3 coding DNA: TGCAGCGTTGTATGGGGCTGGAACACTGAAGCTTTCTTT. This translates into CSVVWGWNTEAFF. The complete variable domain, with remaining parts taken from reference TRBV29-1 and TRBJ1-1, reads SAVISQKPSRDICQRGTSLTIQCQVDSQVTMMFWYRQQPGQSLTLIATANQGSEATYESGFVIDKFPISRPNLTFSTLTVSNMSPEDSSIYLCSVVWGWNTEAFFGQGTRLTVV.

V gene TRBV5-4 combines with J gene TRBJ2-7, with D possibly TRBD1 on 5 matching bases. The CDR3 runs to 15 residues. With 2 bases removed from V and 6 bases from J, the gap between germline ends came to 18 bases. Germline V gene sequence: CDR1 SGHNT, CDR2 YYREEE (reference sequence). The CDR3 DNA follows: TGTGCCAGCAGCTTCTTGCAGGGTTCTACTGGCGAGCAGTACTTC. This translates into CASSFLQGSTGEQYF. Full variable domain (missing parts from reference TRBV5-4 and TRBJ2-7): ETGVTQSPTHLIKTRGQQVTLRCSSQSGHNTVSWYQQALGQGPQFIFQYYREEENGRGNFPPRFSGLQFPNYSSELNVNALELDDSALYLCASSFLQGSTGEQYFGPGTRLTVT.

The chain recombines TRBV5-1 with TRBJ1-3, with D maybe TRBD1 (6 bases). V gave up 4 bases and J gave up 0 bases, with 14 bases separating them. Germline-derived CDR1 and CDR2 are SGHRS and YFSETQ. The CDR3 has 16 amino acids. The CDR3 sequence is CASSAQQGGSGNTIYF. The CDR3 DNA reads as TGCGCCAGCAGCGCCCAACAGGGTGGCTCTGGAAACACCATATATTTT.

This chain connects TRBV5-1 to TRBJ2-7; possible D gene TRBD2, 6 bases. The germline V gene has CDR1 SGHRS and CDR2 YFSETQ. CDR3 length: 15 residues. V was pared by 4 bases and J by 6 bases, with 20 bases between. CDR3 in amino acids: CASSPGAGLSAEQYF. The CDR3 bases are TGCGCCAGCAGCCCGGGCGCGGGACTCAGCGCCGAGCAGTACTTC.

The V and J genes are TRBV12-3 or TRBV12-4 and TRBJ2-3; weak D call: TRBD1 (6 bases). The CDR3 runs 12 residues. V lost 6 bases, J lost 5 bases, and 9 bases lay in between. The CDR3 DNA sequence: TGTGCCAGCAGCCGCAGGGGAGATACGCAGTATTTT. Translated: CASSRRGDTQYF.

This chain uses TRBV18 with TRBJ1-5; D uncertain. Trimming took 8 bases from V and 7 from J, leaving 18 bases between them. The CDR3 covers 14 residues. Per germline, CDR1 KGHSH and CDR2 LQKENI. The CDR3 DNA sequence: TGTGCCAGCGCATATGAGAGGTCGGAGCAGCCCCAGCATTTT. This gives the protein CASAYERSEQPQHF.

The gene calls are TRBV5-1 and TRBJ1-2, with 9 bases lining up with TRBD1. The germline CDR1 and CDR2 sequences are SGHRS and YFSETQ. V shed 4 bases, J shed 6 bases, and the junction held 10 bases outside the gene matches. The CDR3 totals 15 residues. The CDR3 nucleotides are TGCGCCAGCAGCCCCGGGACAGGGAATGCCGATGGCTACACCTTC. It translates to CASSPGTGNADGYTF.

The chain recombines TRBV5-1 with TRBJ2-1; tentatively, D is TRBD1 (5 bases). V was pared by 7 bases and J by 5 bases, with 13 bases between. Germline lookup yields CDR1 SGHRS and CDR2 YFSETQ. This CDR3 comprises 13 residues. DNA for the CDR3: TGCGCCAGCCACGAGGCAGGGAACAATGAGCAGTTCTTC. Protein: CASHEAGNNEQFF.

V and J are TRBV10-3 and TRBJ2-3, with 9 bases aligning to TRBD2. The CDR3 length is 20 residues. From germline, CDR1 is ENHRY and CDR2 SYGVKD. V gave up 3 bases and J gave up 1 base; unmatched junction bases: 17. CDR3 nucleotide sequence: TGTGCCATCAGTGATTATTGGACTAGCGATATACGAGGGGGCACAGATACGCAGTATTTT. Its translation is CAISDYWTSDIRGGTDTQYF.

This chain uses TRBV7-3 with TRBJ1-1; TRBD1 might be the D (6 bases). The CDR3 is made up of 18 amino acids. Germline assignment: CDR1 SGHTA and CDR2 FQGTGA. Between the trimmed V and J ends, which lost 3 bases and 4 bases, there was a span of 24 bases. In DNA, the CDR3 is TGTGCCAGCAGCTTTTTGAGGGCCAACAGGGCCCGGAGCACTGAAGCTTTCTTT. This translates into CASSFLRANRARSTEAFF.

V usage is TRBV12-1 and J usage is TRBJ1-1. TRBV12-1 is reported as a pseudogene. This CDR3 is 12 amino acids long. CDR3: CASSRTGRGAFF. CDR3 DNA: TGTGCCAGCAGTCGTACCGGGAGGGGAGCTTTCTTT.

This clone has a handful of counts. The chain couples TRBV2 to TRBJ2-7; TRBD1 agrees at 8 bases. The germline V gene has CDR1 SNHLY and CDR2 FYNNEI. The CDR3 has 16 amino acids. With V trimmed by 6 bases and J by 2 bases, 12 bases remained unmatched. CDR3 nucleotides: TGTGCCAGCAGCTCCCCCCCGGGACAGGCGACCTACGAGCAGTACGTC. It encodes CASSSPPGQATYEQYV.

The rearrangement links TRBV7-9 to TRBJ1-6; no clear D gene. The CDR3 has 13 residues. V was shortened by 2 bases and J by 9 bases, with 8 bases between the two germline ends. CDR1 is SEHNR and CDR2 is FQNEAQ in the germline V gene (reference sequence). The CDR3 protein is CASSLMGSSPLHF. Here the CDR3 DNA reads TGTGCCAGCAGCTTAATGGGGAGTTCACCCCTCCACTTT.

CDR3 residues: CASSLRIGEVSGELFF. In nucleotides, the CDR3 is TGTGCCAGCAGCTTAAGGATAGGCGAGGTTTCCGGGGAGCTGTTTTTT. This chain links TRBV13 with TRBJ2-2; D is uncertain. The CDR3 has 16 residues. Germline values: CDR1 PRHDT, CDR2 FYEKMQ (reference sequence). The V end lost 2 bases, the J end lost 6 bases, and 16 bases lay between the germline ends.

This clone occurred a few times. The chain combines TRBV6-1 with TRBJ2-3, with 8 bases fitting TRBD1. Per the germline V gene, CDR1 is MNHNS and CDR2 is SASEGT. The V segment lost 4 bases and the J segment 0 bases; nucleotides outside the gene matches: 6. This CDR3 spans 16 amino acids. For the CDR3, the DNA is TGTGCCAGCAGTGGCGGACAGGGCGCCAGCACAGATACGCAGTATTTT. This codes for CASSGGQGASTDTQYF.